The clone carrying this T cell receptor (beta chain) was recorded a few times. The record originates from a study of blood T cell repertoires in COVID-19. Study overall: In each case, the material was cDNA or gDNA derived from T cells, B-cell-depleted T cells, or PBMCs.

Recruitment covered about two dozen US areas and drew participants whose ages spanned about 18 to 100 years. The data were produced by immunoSEQ multiplex PCR, yet TCRdb's version contains in-frame clones alone and is incomplete. The sample yields around 200,000 clones, 70% to 90% seen once. The sequence was obtained from a man aged 25 to 40 who had recovered from COVID-19. The sample taken for sequencing was PBMCs or T cells enriched from blood (not recorded which).

CDR3: CASSEWVRGGDTEAFF. The CDR3 DNA follows: TGTGCCAGCAGTGAATGGGTGAGGGGAGGGGACACTGAAGCTTTCTTT. The rearrangement links TRBV6-1 to TRBJ1-1; tentatively, D is TRBD1 (5 bases). V dropped 2 bases and J dropped 3 bases, with 16 bases sitting between them. The CDR3 is made up of 16 amino acids. CDR1 MNHNS and CDR2 SASEGT come from the germline V gene.